The 13 T cell receptor beta chains below all came from one sample that was sequenced in a study of cytomegalovirus exposure and HLA in healthy donors. The PCR made use of 60 Vbeta and 13 Jbeta primers. Profiled with immunoSEQ multiplex PCR; TCRdb holds only in-frame clones, not every one. Of fewer than 65,000 clones listed, about 82% are singletons. Sequencing was carried out using PBMCs. The receptor source for this set is a man aged 25 to 40 in good health and CMV-seronegative.

This chain connects TRBV7-3 to TRBJ2-1; TRBD2 aligns across 12 bases. Trimming took 4 bases from V and 5 from J; bases not matched to a gene: 6. Germline values: CDR1 SGHTA, CDR2 FQGTGA. This CDR3 spans 16 amino acids. CDR3 region: CASSSLAGGPDNEQFF. The CDR3 DNA is TGTGCCAGCAGCTCACTAGCGGGGGGCCCAGACAATGAGCAGTTCTTC.

The gene calls are TRBV10-3 and TRBJ2-7; TRBD2 might be the D (5 bases). CDR1 and CDR2 from the germline V gene are ENHRY and SYGVKD. Trimming shortened V by 6 bases and J by 2 bases, and 11 bases separated the two germline ends. The CDR3 sequence is 13 residues long. CDR3 sequence (DNA): TGTGCCATCAGGAAGGACTTGACCTACGAGCAGTACTTC. Residues: CAIRKDLTYEQYF.

CDR3 sequence: CASSLLTGPFSNTGELFF. CDR3 in DNA: TGTGCCAGCAGCTTACTAACAGGGCCTTTTTCGAACACCGGGGAGCTGTTTTTT. The chain links TRBV7-2 to TRBJ2-2; D is perhaps TRBD1 (6 bases). Germline V gives CDR1 SGHTA, CDR2 FQGNSA. Trimming left V 2 bases short and J 0 bases short, with 16 bases between. The CDR3 runs to 18 residues. Together with reference TRBV7-2 and TRBJ2-2, the CDR3 gives the full variable domain: GAGVSQSPSNKVTEKGKDVELRCDPISGHTALYWYRQSLGQGLEFLIYFQGNSAPDKSGLPSDRFSAERTGGSVSTLTIQRTQQEDSAVYLCASSLLTGPFSNTGELFFGEGSRLTVL.

This clone occurred a few times. The chain couples TRBV10-2 to TRBJ1-4, with unresolved D. Germline loops: CDR1 WSHSY, CDR2 SAAADI. The germline V and J ends were trimmed by 1 base and 9 bases, with 9 bases remaining between them. CDR3 length: 13 amino acids. CDR3 protein: CASSELVSQKLFF. CDR3 bases: TGCGCCAGCAGTGAGTTAGTCTCGCAAAAACTGTTTTTT.

V is TRBV19 and J is TRBJ1-3; D gene uncertain. Germline assignment: CDR1 LNHDA and CDR2 SQIVND (reference sequence). V was cut by 5 bases and J by 0 bases, with 11 bases left in between. The CDR3 has 15 amino acids. The CDR3 sequence: CASSWNAGSGNTIYF. CDR3 DNA sequence: TGTGCCAGTAGTTGGAACGCGGGCTCTGGAAACACCATATATTTT. The full variable domain, its missing parts supplied by reference TRBV19 and TRBJ1-3, is DGGITQSPKYLFRKEGQNVTLSCEQNLNHDAMYWYRQDPGQGLRLIYYSQIVNDFQKGDIAEGYSVSREKKESFPLTVTSAQKNPTAFYLCASSWNAGSGNTIYFGEGSWLTVV.

The V and J genes are TRBV5-1 and TRBJ2-3; 7 bases are shared with TRBD2. The CDR3 covers 16 residues. Germline lookup yields CDR1 SGHRS and CDR2 YFSETQ. After removal of 4 bases from V and 2 bases from J, the junction contained 10 bases not matched to a gene. The CDR3 protein is CASSPPTGRATDTQYF. The CDR3 DNA sequence: TGCGCCAGCAGCCCCCCGACTGGGAGGGCCACAGATACGCAGTATTTT.

This chain joins TRBV9 and TRBJ2-6; D gene unclear. The CDR3 has 19 amino acids. V was trimmed by 4 bases and J by 0 bases, leaving 20 bases between them. CDR1 and CDR2 (germline): SGDLS, YYNGEE. As DNA, the CDR3 is TGTGCCAGCAGCCCCTCCCCGGGTAGGTTAAGCTCTGGGGCCAACGTCCTGACTTTC. Translation: CASSPSPGRLSSGANVLTF.

CDR3 loop: CASSLGQGAPYGYTF. Written as DNA, the CDR3 is TGTGCCAGCAGCTTAGGACAGGGGGCTCCCTATGGCTACACCTTC. The rearrangement links TRBV11-3 to TRBJ1-2; 10 positions match TRBD1. The CDR3 consists of 15 residues. Germline CDR1 is SGHNT and CDR2 is YENEEA. V lost 1 base to trimming and J lost 4 bases; unmatched junction nucleotides: 3.

The CDR3 region is CASSLDSLIGETQYF. CDR3 nucleotides: TGCGCCAGCAGCTTGGACAGTTTGATAGGCGAGACCCAGTACTTC. The chain links TRBV5-1 to TRBJ2-5; no firm D call. With 0 bases removed from V and 5 bases from J, the gap between germline ends came to 14 bases. Germline CDR1 reads SGHRS; CDR2 reads YFSETQ. The CDR3 is made up of 15 amino acids.

This rearrangement joins TRBV6-5 to TRBJ2-3, with TRBD2 identical over 7 bases. The germline V gene has CDR1 MNHEY and CDR2 SVGAGI. The V and J ends lost 4 bases and 0 bases, in that order; junction bases with no gene match: 7. This CDR3 region has 16 residues. CDR3 sequence (DNA): TGTGCCAGCAGTTCCCTTGGCGGGAGAAGCACAGATACGCAGTATTTT. Protein sequence: CASSSLGGRSTDTQYF.

The chain is built from TRBV7-2 and TRBJ2-1, with 7 bases matching TRBD2. Germline loops: CDR1 SGHTA, CDR2 FQGNSA. CDR3 length: 17 residues. The ends lost 3 bases at V and 8 bases at J; junction bases unmatched: 16. The CDR3 DNA sequence: TGTGCCAGCAGCTTCGCGGTGTATGGCGGGAGTGCAGATGAGCAGTTCTTC. It encodes CASSFAVYGGSADEQFF.

The chain links TRBV30 to TRBJ2-7, with D possibly TRBD1 on 5 matching bases. The V end was cut by 3 bases, the J end by 0 bases, with 6 bases between. CDR3 length: 12 amino acids. Germline V CDR1 and CDR2: GTSNPN, SVGIG (reference sequence). CDR3 nucleotides: TGTGCCTGGAGGGACAACTCCTACGAGCAGTACTTC. Encoded protein: CAWRDNSYEQYF.

The chain links TRBV5-1 to TRBJ2-7; TRBD1 matches 7 bases. The CDR3 has 15 residues. After removal of 4 bases from V and 2 bases from J, the junction contained 9 bases not matched to a gene. Germline loops: CDR1 SGHRS, CDR2 YFSETQ. CDR3 protein: CASSPGTVTTYEQYF. CDR3 DNA sequence: TGCGCCAGCAGCCCAGGGACAGTAACTACCTACGAGCAGTACTTC.